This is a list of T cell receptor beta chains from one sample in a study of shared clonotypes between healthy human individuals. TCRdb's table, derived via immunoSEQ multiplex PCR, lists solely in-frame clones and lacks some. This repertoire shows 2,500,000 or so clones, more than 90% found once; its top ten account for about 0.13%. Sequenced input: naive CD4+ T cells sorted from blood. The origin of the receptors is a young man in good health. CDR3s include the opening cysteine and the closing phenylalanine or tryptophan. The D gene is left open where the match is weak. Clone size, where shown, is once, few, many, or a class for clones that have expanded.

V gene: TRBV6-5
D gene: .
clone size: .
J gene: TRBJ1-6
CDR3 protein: CASSYSGSGDSPLHF
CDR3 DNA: TGTGCCAGCAGTTACTCTGGAAGTGGCGATTCACCCCTCCACTTT

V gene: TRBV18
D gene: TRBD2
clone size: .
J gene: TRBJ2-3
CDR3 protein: CASSSPPGGVNTDTQYF
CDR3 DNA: TGTGCCAGCTCATCCCCTCCGGGAGGGGTTAACACAGATACGCAGTATTTT

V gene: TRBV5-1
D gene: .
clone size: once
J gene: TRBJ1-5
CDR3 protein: CASSPSGVSNQPQHF
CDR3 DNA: TGCGCCAGCTCCCCGTCGGGTGTTAGCAATCAGCCCCAGCATTTT

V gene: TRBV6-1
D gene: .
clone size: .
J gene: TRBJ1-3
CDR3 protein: CASSDPLLSDEGPSGNTIYF
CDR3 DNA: TGTGCCAGCAGTGACCCCCTCTTGTCGGACGAGGGCCCCTCTGGAAACACCATATATTTT

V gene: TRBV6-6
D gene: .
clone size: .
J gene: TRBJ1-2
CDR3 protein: CASSYFEAGPYGYTF
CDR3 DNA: TGTGCCAGCAGTTACTTCGAGGCAGGGCCCTATGGCTACACCTTC

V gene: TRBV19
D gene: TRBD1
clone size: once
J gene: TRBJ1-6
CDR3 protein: CASSILGTGARPLHF
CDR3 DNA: TGTGCCAGTAGTATCCTTGGGACAGGGGCCCGACCCCTCCACTTT

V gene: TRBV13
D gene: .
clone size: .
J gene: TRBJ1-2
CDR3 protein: CASSSRLAYGYTF
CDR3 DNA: TGTGCCAGCAGCTCTCGGTTAGCTTATGGCTACACCTTC

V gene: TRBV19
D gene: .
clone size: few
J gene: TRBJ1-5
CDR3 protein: CASSIEGQPQHF
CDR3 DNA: TGTGCCAGTAGTATTGAGGGTCAGCCCCAGCATTTT

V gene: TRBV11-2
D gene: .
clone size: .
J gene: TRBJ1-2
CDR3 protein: CASSSPGAHGYTF
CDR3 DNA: TGTGCCAGCAGCTCCCCAGGGGCGCACGGCTACACCTTC

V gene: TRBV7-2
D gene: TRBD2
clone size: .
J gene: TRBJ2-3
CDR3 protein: CASSLVAGADTQYF
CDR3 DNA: TGTGCCAGCAGCTTAGTTGCGGGGGCAGATACGCAGTATTTT

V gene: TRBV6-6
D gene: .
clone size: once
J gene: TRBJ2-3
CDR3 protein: CASSFQTDTQYF
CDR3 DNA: TGTGCCAGCAGTTTCCAGACAGATACGCAGTATTTT

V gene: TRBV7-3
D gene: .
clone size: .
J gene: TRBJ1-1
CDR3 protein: CASSGQGGNTEAFF
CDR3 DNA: TGTGCCAGCAGCGGTCAGGGTGGGAACACTGAAGCTTTCTTT

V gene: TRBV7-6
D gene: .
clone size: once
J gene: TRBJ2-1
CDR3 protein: CASSATSPSSYNEQFF
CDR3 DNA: TGTGCCAGCAGCGCAACTAGTCCTAGCTCCTACAATGAGCAGTTCTTC

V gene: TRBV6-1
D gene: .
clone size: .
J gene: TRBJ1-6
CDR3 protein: CASSQGRAYNSPLHF
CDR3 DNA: TGTGCCAGCAGTCAGGGCAGGGCCTATAATTCACCCCTCCACTTT

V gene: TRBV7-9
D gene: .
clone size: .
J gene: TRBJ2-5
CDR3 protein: CASSLEFGVETQYF
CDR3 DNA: TGTGCCAGCAGCTTAGAGTTCGGGGTGGAGACCCAGTACTTC

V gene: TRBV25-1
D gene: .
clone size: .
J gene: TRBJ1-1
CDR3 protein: CASSADIPEAFF
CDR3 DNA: TGTGCCAGCAGTGCGGATATCCCTGAAGCTTTCTTT

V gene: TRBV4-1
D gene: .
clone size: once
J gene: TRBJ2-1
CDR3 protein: CASSHPAYNEQFF
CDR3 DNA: TGCGCCAGCAGCCACCCCGCCTACAATGAGCAGTTCTTC

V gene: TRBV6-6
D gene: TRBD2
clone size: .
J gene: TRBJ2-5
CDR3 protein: CASSYVAGLQETQYF
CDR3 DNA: TGTGCCAGCAGTTACGTAGCGGGACTCCAAGAGACCCAGTACTTC

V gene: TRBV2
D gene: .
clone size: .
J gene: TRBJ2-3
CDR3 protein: CASSPGTVWEYF
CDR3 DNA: TGTGCCAGCAGCCCTGGGACCGTGTGGGAGTATTTT

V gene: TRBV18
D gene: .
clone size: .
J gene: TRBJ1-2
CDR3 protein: CASSPGGRGYGYTF
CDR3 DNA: TGTGCCAGCTCACCAGGGGGGAGAGGCTATGGCTACACCTTC

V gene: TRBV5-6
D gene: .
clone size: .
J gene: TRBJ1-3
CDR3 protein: CASSLVWSSGNTIYF
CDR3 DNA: TGTGCCAGCAGCTTGGTTTGGTCCTCTGGAAACACCATATATTTT

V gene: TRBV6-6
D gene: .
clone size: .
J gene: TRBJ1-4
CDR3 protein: CASSAQGAENEKLFF
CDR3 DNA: TGTGCCAGCAGTGCCCAGGGTGCGGAGAATGAAAAACTGTTTTTT

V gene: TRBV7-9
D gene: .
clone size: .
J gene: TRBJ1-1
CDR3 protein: CASRRRDPTEAFF
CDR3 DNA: TGTGCCAGCAGACGGAGGGATCCCACTGAAGCTTTCTTT

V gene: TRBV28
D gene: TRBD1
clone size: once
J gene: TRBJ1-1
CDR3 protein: CALQGARRNTEAFF
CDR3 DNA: TGTGCCCTACAGGGGGCGAGAAGGAACACTGAAGCTTTCTTT

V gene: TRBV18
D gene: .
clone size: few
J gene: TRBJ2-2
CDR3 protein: CASSPMEGAGELFF
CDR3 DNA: TGTGCCAGCTCACCAATGGAGGGGGCCGGGGAGCTGTTTTTT

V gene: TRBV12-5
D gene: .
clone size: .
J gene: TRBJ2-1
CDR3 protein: CASGLGGVNIHEQFF
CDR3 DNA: TGTGCTAGTGGTTTGGGGGGAGTTAATATCCATGAGCAGTTCTTC

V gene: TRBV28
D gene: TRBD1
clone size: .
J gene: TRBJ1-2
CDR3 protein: CASSATGKNGYTF
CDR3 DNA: TGTGCCAGCAGTGCGACAGGGAAAAATGGCTACACCTTC

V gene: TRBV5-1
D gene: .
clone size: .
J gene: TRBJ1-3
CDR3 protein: CASSPLDSSGNTIYF
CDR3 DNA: TGCGCCAGCAGCCCGTTGGACAGCTCTGGAAACACCATATATTTT

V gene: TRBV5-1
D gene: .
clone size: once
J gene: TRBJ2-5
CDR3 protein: CASSPQQGSQTQYF
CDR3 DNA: TGCGCCAGCAGCCCACAACAGGGTTCACAGACCCAGTACTTC

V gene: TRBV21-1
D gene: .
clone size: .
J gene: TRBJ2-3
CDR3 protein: CASSKEPTAASTDTQYF
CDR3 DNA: TGTGCCAGCAGCAAAGAGCCGACTGCGGCTAGCACAGATACGCAGTATTTT

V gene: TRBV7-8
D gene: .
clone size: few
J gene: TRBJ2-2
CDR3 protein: CASGLVRVGELFF
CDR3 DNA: TGTGCCAGCGGCCTTGTGAGAGTCGGGGAGCTGTTTTTT

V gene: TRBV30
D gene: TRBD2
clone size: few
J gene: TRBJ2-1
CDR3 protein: CAGLAGASNEQFF
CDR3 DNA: TGTGCCGGGCTAGCGGGGGCCTCCAATGAGCAGTTCTTC

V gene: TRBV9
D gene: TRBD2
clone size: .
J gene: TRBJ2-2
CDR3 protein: CASSVGLAGSTGELFF
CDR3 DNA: TGTGCCAGCAGCGTTGGACTAGCGGGTTCCACCGGGGAGCTGTTTTTT

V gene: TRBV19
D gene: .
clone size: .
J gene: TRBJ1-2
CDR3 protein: CASSHILAPNYGYTF
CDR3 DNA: TGTGCCAGTAGCCATATCCTAGCGCCTAACTATGGCTACACCTTC

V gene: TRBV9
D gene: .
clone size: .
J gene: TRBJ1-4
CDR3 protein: CASSVGGLTNEKLFF
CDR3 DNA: TGTGCCAGCAGCGTAGGAGGGCTCACTAATGAAAAACTGTTTTTT

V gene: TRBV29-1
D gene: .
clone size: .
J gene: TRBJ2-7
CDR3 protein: CSVVGRFSYEQYF
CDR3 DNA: TGCAGCGTTGTGGGACGTTTCTCCTACGAGCAGTACTTC

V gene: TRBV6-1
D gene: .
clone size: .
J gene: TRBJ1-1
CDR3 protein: CASSEGERVEAFF
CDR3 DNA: TGTGCCAGCAGTGAAGGAGAAAGGGTTGAAGCTTTCTTT

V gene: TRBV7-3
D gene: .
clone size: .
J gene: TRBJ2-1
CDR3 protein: CASSRGPSNEQFF
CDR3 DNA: TGTGCCAGCAGCCGGGGACCGTCCAATGAGCAGTTCTTC

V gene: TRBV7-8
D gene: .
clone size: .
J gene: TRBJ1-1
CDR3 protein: CASSPLVGENTEAFF
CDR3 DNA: TGTGCCAGCAGTCCCCTTGTGGGAGAAAACACTGAAGCTTTCTTT

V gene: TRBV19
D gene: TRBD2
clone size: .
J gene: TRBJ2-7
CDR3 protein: CASSSRTSGSFSPPYEQYF
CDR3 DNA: TGTGCCAGTAGTTCCCGGACTAGCGGGAGTTTTTCACCCCCCTACGAGCAGTACTTC

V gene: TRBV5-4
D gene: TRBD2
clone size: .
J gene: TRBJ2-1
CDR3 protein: CASSLNSGISYNEQFF
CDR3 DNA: TGTGCCAGCAGCTTGAATAGCGGGATCTCCTACAATGAGCAGTTCTTC

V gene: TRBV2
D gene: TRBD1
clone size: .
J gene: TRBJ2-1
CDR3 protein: CASSTDRHNEQFF
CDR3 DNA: TGTGCCAGCAGTACGGACAGGCACAATGAGCAGTTCTTC

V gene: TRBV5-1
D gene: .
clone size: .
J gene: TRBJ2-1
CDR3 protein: CASSFDYSKQFF
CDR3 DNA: TGCGCCAGCAGCTTTGACTACTCCAAGCAGTTCTTC

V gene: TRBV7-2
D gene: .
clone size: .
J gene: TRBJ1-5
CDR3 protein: CASSLLGEGQPQHF
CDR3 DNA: TGTGCCAGCAGCTTATTAGGGGAGGGTCAGCCCCAGCATTTT

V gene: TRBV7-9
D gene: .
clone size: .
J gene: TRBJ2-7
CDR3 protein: CASSPTGWGSYEQYF
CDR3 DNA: TGTGCCAGCAGCCCCACCGGGTGGGGCTCCTACGAGCAGTACTTC